These 18 T cell receptor beta chains originate from one sample sequenced in a study of cytomegalovirus exposure and HLA in healthy donors. TCRdb keeps only in-frame clones here, not all; method: immunoSEQ multiplex PCR. The sample yields some 230,000 clones, around nine tenths seen once. Sequenced material: PBMCs. These receptors were collected from a woman in her late teens or twenties in good health and CMV-seronegative.

This clone was seen only once. The rearrangement uses TRBV5-1 and TRBJ2-7; maybe TRBD2 (6 bases). V lost 4 bases and J lost 0, with 17 bases in between. Germline V gene lookup returns CDR1 SGHRS and CDR2 YFSETQ. This CDR3 has 16 amino acids. CDR3: CASSPSGGVSSYEQYF. DNA of the CDR3: TGCGCCAGCAGCCCGTCGGGCGGGGTATCCTCCTACGAGCAGTACTTC.

V gene TRBV5-1 combines with J gene TRBJ2-6; 9 bases agree with TRBD1. The germline gives CDR1 SGHRS, CDR2 YFSETQ. The CDR3 spans 16 residues. J lost 2 bases, V lost 3 bases, and 3 bases had no gene match. CDR3 DNA: TGCGCCAGCAGCTATACAGGGGGCGCTGGGGCCAACGTCCTGACTTTC. Translated, it gives CASSYTGGAGANVLTF. The full variable domain, completed using reference TRBV5-1 and TRBJ2-6, is KAGVTQTPRYLIKTRGQQVTLSCSPISGHRSVSWYQQTPGQGLQFLFEYFSETQRNKGNFPGRFSGRQFSNSRSEMNVSTLELGDSALYLCASSYTGGAGANVLTFGAGSRLTVL.

This chain's CDR3 is CASTPRQGASGTGELFF. The DNA of the CDR3 is TGTGCCAGCACCCCGAGACAGGGGGCGTCCGGAACCGGGGAGCTGTTTTTT. The chain employs TRBV28 and TRBJ2-2; 10 nucleotides line up with TRBD1. Unmatched junction bases numbered 13, after V lost 7 bases and J lost 5 bases. The CDR3 has 17 amino acids. Germline V lookup: CDR1 MDHEN, CDR2 SYDVKM.

The gene calls are TRBV27 and TRBJ2-1; 9 positions match TRBD2. The CDR3 runs to 16 residues. The V gene end was trimmed by 4 bases and the J gene end by 2 bases; junction bases not matched to a gene: 6. Germline loops: CDR1 MNHEY, CDR2 SMNVEV (reference sequence). The CDR3 sequence: CASSSPAGGAYNEQFF. The DNA of the CDR3 is TGTGCCAGCAGTTCCCCCGCGGGGGGGGCCTACAATGAGCAGTTCTTC.

The genes are TRBV7-9 and TRBJ1-4, with a tentative D call TRBD1 (6 bases). The length of the CDR3 is 16 residues. CDR1 is SEHNR and CDR2 is FQNEAQ in the germline V gene (reference sequence). V lost 1 base, J lost 6 bases, and 15 bases lay in between. CDR3 sequence (DNA): TGTGCCAGCAGCTTAGGCCTGGCGACAGGAGATGAAAAACTGTTTTTT. This gives the protein CASSLGLATGDEKLFF.

The chain carries TRBV5-6 and TRBJ1-1, with 7 nucleotides matching TRBD1. This CDR3 has 17 residues. J was trimmed by 1 base and V by 3 bases; bases with no gene match: 12. Germline CDR1 and CDR2: SGHDT and YYEEEE. The CDR3 reads CASSSYRGVIWNTEAFF. The CDR3 DNA is TGTGCCAGCAGCTCCTACAGGGGTGTGATATGGAACACTGAAGCTTTCTTT.

The chain joins TRBV10-2 to TRBJ2-3; 9 nucleotides agree with TRBD1. V lost 3 bases, J lost 7 bases, and 11 bases stayed unmatched. From germline, CDR1 is WSHSY and CDR2 SAAADI. CDR3 length equals 16 residues. CDR3 nucleotides: TGCGCCAGCAGTGAAAGACCGGGACAGGGTACGAATACGCAGTATTTT. Translating gives CASSERPGQGTNTQYF.

In its sample, this clone was seen once. The chain couples TRBV30 to TRBJ2-5, with a weak D call TRBD2 (6 bases). The CDR3 is 13 residues long. The germline V and J ends were trimmed by 1 base and 3 bases, with 9 bases remaining between them. In germline, CDR1 is GTSNPN, CDR2 SVGIG (reference sequence). CDR3 nucleotides: TGTGCCTGGAGTGGGACTATCAAAGAGACCCAGTACTTC. This translates into CAWSGTIKETQYF.

The chain carries TRBV7-8 and TRBJ1-2, with D maybe TRBD1 (5 bases). Germline-derived CDR1 and CDR2 are SGHVS and FQNEAQ. The CDR3 loop spans 13 amino acids. The germline V and J ends were trimmed by 10 bases and 1 base, with 13 bases remaining between them. The CDR3 coding sequence is TGTGCCACATTTATGGGGGGTAACTATGGCTACACCTTC. Protein sequence: CATFMGGNYGYTF.

Turning to this clone: At one end, the junction sequence differs from germline, possibly due to a read error. The chain has TRBV2 and TRBJ1-6, with a tentative D call TRBD1 (5 bases). CDR1 is SNHLY and CDR2 is FYNNEI in the germline V gene. The CDR3 spans 12 residues. The CDR3 DNA reads as TGTGCCAGCAGTGCCGGCCAGGGTTCCCTCTACTTT. It translates to CASSAGQGSLYF.

Here the CDR3 DNA reads TGTGCCAGCAGTGCGGACAGGGGTGCAACTAATGAAAAACTGTTTTTT. The encoded protein is CASSADRGATNEKLFF. The chain couples TRBV2 to TRBJ1-4; TRBD1 matches 9 bases. Losses at the gene ends were 4 bases for V and 0 bases for J; bases not matched to a gene: 3. The germline V gene encodes CDR1 SNHLY and CDR2 FYNNEI. The CDR3 loop spans 16 amino acids.

The chain employs TRBV18 and TRBJ1-2; D is perhaps TRBD1 (6 bases). Trimming pared 4 bases from V and 8 bases from J, leaving 17 bases between. There are 14 residues in the CDR3. CDR1 KGHSH and CDR2 LQKENI come from the germline V gene. The CDR3 reads CASSLSRGERGYTF. The CDR3 coding sequence is TGTGCCAGCTCACTAAGCAGGGGAGAAAGGGGCTACACCTTC.

The chain couples TRBV7-9 to TRBJ2-6; no firm D call. V dropped 4 bases and J dropped 2 bases, with 9 bases sitting between them. CDR3 length: 15 residues. Germline CDR1 is SEHNR and CDR2 is FQNEAQ (reference sequence). In DNA form, the CDR3 reads TGTGCCAGCAGCTCGATCAGGACTGGGGCCAACGTCCTGACTTTC. Translation: CASSSIRTGANVLTF.

This chain joins TRBV5-1 and TRBJ2-4; D might be TRBD1 (5 bases). The germline CDR1 and CDR2 sequences are SGHRS and YFSETQ. V was trimmed by 0 bases and J by 6 bases, leaving 10 bases between them. The CDR3 contains 14 residues. CDR3 protein: CASSLGQDRNIQYF. The CDR3, as DNA: TGCGCCAGCAGCTTGGGGCAAGACAGAAACATTCAGTACTTC.

The CDR3: CASSQGIEFTDTQYF. CDR3 coding DNA: TGTGCCAGCAGCCAAGGTATAGAGTTCACAGATACGCAGTATTTT. The chain joins TRBV4-2 to TRBJ2-3; no clear D. This CDR3 region has 15 residues. Trimming stripped 1 base from V and 2 bases from J, with 10 bases between. Germline V gene sequence: CDR1 LGHNA, CDR2 YNFKEQ.

The chain is built from TRBV11-2 and TRBJ2-7; 8 bases fit TRBD1. Germline CDR1 and CDR2: SGHAT and FQNNGV. CDR3 length: 18 amino acids. V was pared by 5 bases and J by 1 base, with 16 bases of the junction left unmatched. Here the CDR3 reads CASSVNFLGWDRSYEQYF. Here the CDR3 DNA reads TGTGCCAGCAGCGTAAACTTTTTGGGATGGGACAGGTCCTACGAGCAGTACTTC.

The chain combines TRBV6-6 with TRBJ2-2, with D perhaps TRBD2 (6 bases). The CDR3 sequence is 13 residues long. V lost 6 bases to trimming and J lost 5 bases, with 10 bases between them. CDR1 and CDR2 (germline): MNHNY, SVGAGI (reference sequence). Written as DNA, the CDR3 is TGTGCCAGCAGAACCGGAGGGACCGGGGAGCTGTTTTTT. This encodes CASRTGGTGELFF.

This chain connects TRBV5-6 to TRBJ2-7; D not resolved. V dropped 1 base and J dropped 6 bases, with 11 bases sitting between them. The CDR3 runs 13 residues. CDR1 and CDR2 (germline): SGHDT, YYEEEE. CDR3 sequence reads: CASSLSSRSEQYF. DNA of the CDR3: TGTGCCAGCAGCTTGTCATCCCGGAGCGAGCAGTACTTC.